The 31 T cell receptor beta chains presented below share a single source sample, sequenced in a study of T-cell memory formation after mild COVID-19. Each CDR3 protein gets one entry after TCRdb re-called the 5' RACE reads with MiXCR. The data hold 340,000 or so distinct CDR3 sequences, with roughly 13% observed a single time. Material: PBMCs or a T cell subset sorted from them (not recorded which). Every receptor here comes from a man aged 18 to 35 who had mild COVID-19 (a few samples of this study predate the infection). Cell type and time point are not known.

The chain couples TRBV5-6 to TRBJ2-3; D is unresolved. Looked up from germline, CDR1 is SGHDT and CDR2 is YYEEEE. The length of the CDR3 is 12 residues. Trimming pared 4 bases from V and 6 bases from J, leaving 9 bases between. CDR3 DNA: TGTGCCAGCAGCGACGCAGTGGATACGCAGTATTTT. Its translation: CASSDAVDTQYF.

This clonotype showed up just a few times. This chain connects TRBV7-2 to TRBJ2-7; TRBD1 matches 9 bases. The J segment lost 4 bases and the V segment lost 5 bases, leaving 6 bases of the junction unmatched. In germline, CDR1 is SGHTA, CDR2 FQGNSA. The CDR3 has 14 residues. The CDR3 DNA is TGTGCCAGCAGCATCTTAGGACAGGGGTACGAGCAGTACTTC. Translated: CASSILGQGYEQYF.

This clonotype has only a few counts. The chain combines TRBV7-2 with TRBJ2-5, with no clear D. V was shortened by 2 bases and J by 7 bases, with 8 bases between the two germline ends. This CDR3 region has 12 residues. The V gene's germline CDR1 is SGHTA and CDR2 FQGNSA. DNA of the CDR3: TGTGCCAGCAGCTTATCCCTGGGGACCCAGTACTTC. Translation gives CASSLSLGTQYF.

The CDR3 coding sequence is TGTGCCAGCAGCTTAGATCGGGCGAACGGGGAGCTGTTTTTT. Its protein product is CASSLDRANGELFF. V usage is TRBV11-3 and J usage is TRBJ2-2; D not certain. The V and J ends lost 0 bases and 7 bases respectively, with 9 bases between them. This CDR3 spans 14 amino acids. Germline values: CDR1 SGHNT, CDR2 YENEEA.

This sequence joins TRBV5-4 and TRBJ2-7; 7 positions match TRBD2. This CDR3 is built from 12 residues. Germline V gene lookup returns CDR1 SGHNT and CDR2 YYREEE (reference sequence). After removal of 3 bases from V and 6 bases from J, the junction contained 3 bases not matched to a gene. CDR3 sequence reads: CASSSWGGEQYF. The CDR3 bases are TGTGCCAGCAGCTCGTGGGGGGGCGAGCAGTACTTC.

This clonotype has only a few counts. CDR3 protein: CASSDGTGDNQPQHF. CDR3 bases: TGCGCCAGCAGCGACGGGACAGGGGACAATCAGCCCCAGCATTTT. The rearrangement joins TRBV4-3 to TRBJ1-5, with 10 bases that match TRBD1. Germline CDR1 LGHNA, CDR2 YSLEER. CDR3 length: 15 residues. J lost 3 bases, V lost 5 bases, and 4 bases had no gene match.

This clonotype was seen a few times. The chain has TRBV2 and TRBJ2-2; a possible D gene is TRBD2 (6 bases). V lost 7 bases and J lost 3, with 6 bases in between. CDR1 and CDR2 from the germline V gene are SNHLY and FYNNEI. CDR3 length: 12 amino acids. CDR3 sequence (DNA): TGTGCCAGCAAGCGGGACACCGGGGAGCTGTTTTTT. Translation: CASKRDTGELFF.

The gene calls are TRBV7-6 and TRBJ1-5; 8 bases align to TRBD1. Trimming at V came to 2 bases and at J to 1 base, leaving 1 base not matched to a gene. This CDR3 is built from 15 residues. From germline, CDR1 is SGHVS and CDR2 FNYEAQ. DNA of the CDR3: TGTGCCAGCAGCTTATCAGGGGGCAGCAATCAGCCCCAGCATTTT. This sequence encodes CASSLSGGSNQPQHF.

V is TRBV6-6 and J is TRBJ2-2, with 7 bases lining up with TRBD2. Losses at the gene ends were 2 bases for V and 0 bases for J; bases not matched to a gene: 0. CDR3 length: 15 amino acids. Germline assignment: CDR1 MNHNY and CDR2 SVGAGI (reference sequence). The chain's CDR3 is CASSYAGANTGELFF. CDR3 in DNA: TGTGCCAGCAGTTACGCGGGGGCGAACACCGGGGAGCTGTTTTTT.

This clonotype was detected only a few times. V gene TRBV24-1 combines with J gene TRBJ2-3; weak D call: TRBD1 (5 bases). There are 14 residues in the CDR3. Per the germline V gene, CDR1 is KGHDR and CDR2 is SFDVKD. V was pared by 3 bases and J by 4 bases, with 10 bases between. The DNA of the CDR3 is TGTGCCACCAGTGATCGGCAGGGATCAGATACGCAGTATTTT. This translates into CATSDRQGSDTQYF.

The sample holds many counts of this clonotype. The chain employs TRBV5-4 and TRBJ2-7; TRBD2 agrees at 12 bases. The ends lost 3 bases at V and 3 bases at J; junction bases unmatched: 10. Germline CDR1 and CDR2: SGHNT and YYREEE (reference sequence). The CDR3 loop spans 17 amino acids. The CDR3 sequence is CASSSGGLAGTFYEQYV. The CDR3 DNA reads as TGTGCCAGCAGCTCGGGCGGACTAGCGGGGACCTTCTACGAGCAGTACGTC.

This clonotype was seen repeatedly, ten times or more. For the CDR3, the DNA is TGCGCCAGCAGCTTTTTCAGCGGGGCGGACGGAGATACGCAGTATTTT. Its protein product is CASSFFSGADGDTQYF. The chain uses TRBV5-1 and TRBJ2-3; 7 positions agree with TRBD2. V lost 2 bases, J lost 5 bases, and 11 bases stayed unmatched. The CDR3 contains 16 residues. Per germline, CDR1 SGHRS and CDR2 YFSETQ. Together with reference TRBV5-1 and TRBJ2-3, the CDR3 gives the full variable domain: KAGVTQTPRYLIKTRGQQVTLSCSPISGHRSVSWYQQTPGQGLQFLFEYFSETQRNKGNFPGRFSGRQFSNSRSEMNVSTLELGDSALYLCASSFFSGADGDTQYFGPGTRLTVL.

This clonotype was seen at least ten times. The chain carries TRBV4-3 and TRBJ2-3, with D maybe TRBD1 (6 bases). Per germline, CDR1 LGHNA and CDR2 YSLEER. CDR3 length: 15 residues. Trimming stripped 2 bases from V and 6 bases from J, with 15 bases between. This chain's CDR3 is CASSQRGSVPDTQYF. DNA of the CDR3: TGCGCCAGCAGCCAAAGGGGGTCCGTGCCCGATACGCAGTATTTT.

This rearrangement joins TRBV5-1 to TRBJ1-5, with TRBD1 as a possible D gene (5 bases). This CDR3 contains 14 residues. Trimming left V 0 bases short and J 6 bases short, with 10 bases between. Germline-derived CDR1 and CDR2 are SGHRS and YFSETQ. CDR3 bases: TGCGCCAGCAGCTTGGGGGACGAGAGTCAGCCCCAGCATTTT. It specifies CASSLGDESQPQHF.

This chain joins TRBV29-1 and TRBJ2-7, with D maybe TRBD2 (5 bases). This CDR3 has 13 residues. The germline CDR1 and CDR2 sequences are SQVTM and ANQGSEA. V lost 3 bases, J lost 2 bases, and 11 bases lay in between. The CDR3 DNA reads TGCAGCGTTGAGGGCAGCGGCCCCTACGAGCAGTACTTC. Translated: CSVEGSGPYEQYF.

This clonotype was seen only a few times. The chain employs TRBV24-1 and TRBJ2-3; unclear D gene. V lost 0 bases and J 6 bases, leaving 6 bases between the germline ends. Germline assignment: CDR1 KGHDR and CDR2 SFDVKD. The CDR3 is 13 amino acids. CDR3 sequence: CATSDLDGDTQYF. Here the CDR3 DNA reads TGTGCCACCAGTGATTTGGACGGGGATACGCAGTATTTT.

The chain uses TRBV5-1 and TRBJ2-2, with TRBD1 identical over 9 bases. Germline CDR1 is SGHRS and CDR2 is YFSETQ. J lost 4 bases, V lost 5 bases, and 3 bases had no gene match. The CDR3 consists of 14 residues. CDR3 amino acids: CASSGQGITGELFF. The CDR3, as DNA: TGCGCCAGCAGTGGACAGGGGATCACCGGGGAGCTGTTTTTT.

This clonotype was counted only a few times. V and J are TRBV4-1 and TRBJ2-7, with a weak D call TRBD2 (5 bases). In germline, CDR1 is MGHRA, CDR2 YSYEKL. The CDR3 is 12 amino acids. V lost 1 base, J lost 11 bases, and 12 bases lay in between. CDR3 sequence: CASSQARIGKYV. Here the CDR3 DNA reads TGCGCCAGCAGCCAAGCCCGCATCGGGAAGTACGTC.

This clonotype was recorded at least ten times. The V call is TRBV3-1, the J call TRBJ2-2; D gene ambiguous. V lost 1 base and J 6 bases, leaving 3 bases between the germline ends. The germline V gene has CDR1 LGHDT and CDR2 YNNKEL (reference sequence). The CDR3 consists of 12 residues. CDR3 sequence: CASSQGSGELFF. CDR3 in DNA: TGTGCCAGCAGCCAAGGTTCCGGGGAGCTGTTTTTT.

This clonotype has just a few counts. The CDR3 here is CASSSDRGPDTQYF. The CDR3 bases are TGTGCCAGCTCGTCCGACAGGGGCCCAGATACGCAGTATTTT. The chain couples TRBV18 to TRBJ2-3, with 8 bases identical to TRBD1. Germline CDR1 reads KGHSH; CDR2 reads LQKENI. The V gene end was trimmed by 6 bases and the J gene end by 4 bases; junction bases not matched to a gene: 6. The CDR3 runs to 14 residues.

Many counts were recorded for this clonotype. The rearrangement links TRBV3-1 to TRBJ2-3; 12 bases are a match to TRBD1. Germline values: CDR1 LGHDT, CDR2 YNNKEL (reference sequence). J was trimmed by 4 bases and V by 4 bases; bases with no gene match: 12. CDR3 size: 18 residues. The CDR3 DNA follows: TGTGCCAGCAGCCCCCGGGACAGGGGGCATCTGGACGCAGATACGCAGTATTTT. Its protein is CASSPRDRGHLDADTQYF.

This chain uses TRBV14 with TRBJ2-2, with D unresolved. Trimming took 0 bases from V and 4 from J, leaving 18 bases between them. The CDR3 totals 18 residues. Germline V gene sequence: CDR1 SGHDN, CDR2 FVKESK. CDR3 DNA sequence: TGTGCCAGCAGCCAAGATCCTTCGTGGGCGCCGGTCACCGGGGAGCTGTTTTTT. It specifies CASSQDPSWAPVTGELFF.

This clonotype was observed at least ten times. V is TRBV9 and J is TRBJ2-3, with D perhaps assigned TRBD1 or TRBD2 (5 bases each). The V gene's germline CDR1 is SGDLS and CDR2 YYNGEE. Trimming took 5 bases from V and 2 from J, leaving 6 bases between them. This CDR3 region has 12 residues. The CDR3 DNA follows: TGTGCCAGCAGAGGGACCACAGATACGCAGTATTTT. Translation gives CASRGTTDTQYF.

This clonotype was counted many times. V and J are TRBV24-1 and TRBJ2-5, with D uncertain. With 1 base removed from V and 5 bases from J, the gap between germline ends came to 16 bases. The germline CDR1 and CDR2 sequences are KGHDR and SFDVKD. This CDR3 comprises 16 residues. CDR3 region: CATSDFPSPHRETQYF. In nucleotides, the CDR3 is TGTGCCACCAGTGATTTCCCAAGCCCCCATCGGGAGACCCAGTACTTC.

This clonotype occurred many times. This chain links TRBV12-5 with TRBJ1-1; 10 bases agree with TRBD1. CDR1 is LGHNT, CDR2 FRNRAP, per germline. The CDR3 is made up of 14 amino acids. The trim removed 3 bases at V and 7 bases at J, leaving 5 bases unmatched. The CDR3 DNA reads as TGTGCTAGTGGTTTTGGGACAGGGGTCCTTGAAGCTTTCTTT. Translated: CASGFGTGVLEAFF. Full variable domain (rest looked up from reference TRBV12-5 and TRBJ1-1): DARVTQTPRHKVTEMGQEVTMRCQPILGHNTVFWYRQTMMQGLELLAYFRNRAPLDDSGMPKDRFSAEMPDATLATLKIQPSEPRDSAVYFCASGFGTGVLEAFFGQGTRLTVV.

J is TRBJ2-5 and V is TRBV4-2; 9 bases fit TRBD2. There are 16 residues in the CDR3. The V segment lost 1 base and the J segment 5 bases; nucleotides outside the gene matches: 8. Germline loops: CDR1 LGHNA, CDR2 YNFKEQ. The CDR3 loop is CASSQGGGAGAETQYF. For the CDR3, the DNA is TGTGCCAGCAGCCAAGGCGGGGGGGCCGGCGCTGAGACCCAGTACTTC.

This clonotype occurred a few times. The chain is built from TRBV12-3 or TRBV12-4 and TRBJ1-4, with D perhaps TRBD1 (5 bases). V shed 5 bases and J shed 8 bases, with 15 bases lying between them. This CDR3 spans 14 amino acids. CDR3 protein: CASSRGTVEEKLFF. The CDR3 coding sequence is TGTGCCAGCAGTCGAGGGACTGTGGAGGAAAAACTGTTTTTT.

Many counts were recorded for this clonotype. V and J are TRBV7-9 and TRBJ2-2, with no clear D. Germline CDR1 is SEHNR and CDR2 is FQNEAQ (reference sequence). Trimming removed 5 bases from V and 5 bases from J, with 0 bases in between. The CDR3 covers 10 residues. The CDR3 loop reads CASSTGELFF. The DNA for the CDR3 is TGTGCCAGCAGCACCGGGGAGCTGTTTTTT. Full variable domain (remainder filled in from reference TRBV7-9 and TRBJ2-2): DTGVSQNPRHKITKRGQNVTFRCDPISEHNRLYWYRQTLGQGPEFLTYFQNEAQLEKSRLLSDRFSAERPKGSFSTLEIQRTEQGDSAMYLCASSTGELFFGEGSRLTVL.

The chain combines TRBV6-2 or TRBV6-3 with TRBJ1-1, with D possibly TRBD1 on 6 matching bases. Trimming took 5 bases from V and 6 from J, leaving 13 bases between them. The CDR3 has 13 amino acids. Germline V gives CDR1 MNHEY, CDR2 SVGEGT. CDR3 region: CASSRVGAAEAFF. The CDR3 coding sequence is TGTGCCAGCAGTCGGGTGGGGGCAGCTGAAGCTTTCTTT.

This clonotype was found a few times. The chain combines TRBV20-1 with TRBJ2-7; D unresolved. Germline lookup yields CDR1 DFQATT and CDR2 SNEGSKA (reference sequence). This CDR3 has 11 residues. Trimming took off 6 bases at V and 3 bases at J, with 9 bases between the two ends. The CDR3 region has the DNA TGCAGTGCCGGCGCCAGCTACGAGCAGTACTTC. The encoded protein is CSAGASYEQYF.

This rearrangement joins TRBV5-1 to TRBJ1-1; D not resolved. This CDR3 is 14 amino acids long. Germline loops: CDR1 SGHRS, CDR2 YFSETQ. The V gene lost 4 bases and the J gene lost 0 bases, with 10 bases spanning the gap. CDR3 residues: CASSTTEVNTEAFF. The CDR3 nucleotides read TGCGCCAGCAGCACGACCGAGGTGAACACTGAAGCTTTCTTT.